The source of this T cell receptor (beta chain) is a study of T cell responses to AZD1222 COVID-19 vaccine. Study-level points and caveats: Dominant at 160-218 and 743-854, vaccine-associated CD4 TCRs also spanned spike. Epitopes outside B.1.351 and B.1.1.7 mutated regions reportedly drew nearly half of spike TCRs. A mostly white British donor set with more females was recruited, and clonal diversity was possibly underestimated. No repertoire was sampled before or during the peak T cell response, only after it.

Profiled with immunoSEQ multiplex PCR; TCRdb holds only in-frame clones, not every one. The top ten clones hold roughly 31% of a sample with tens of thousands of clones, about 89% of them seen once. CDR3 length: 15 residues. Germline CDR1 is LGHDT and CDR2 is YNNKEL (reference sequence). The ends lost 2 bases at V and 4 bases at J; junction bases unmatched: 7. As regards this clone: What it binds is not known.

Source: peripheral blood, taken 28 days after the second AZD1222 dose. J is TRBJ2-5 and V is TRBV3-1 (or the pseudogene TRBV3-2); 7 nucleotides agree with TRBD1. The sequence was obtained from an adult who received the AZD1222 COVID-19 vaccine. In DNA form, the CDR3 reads TGTGCCAGCAGCCAAACGACAGGGAAGATAGAGACCCAGTACTTC. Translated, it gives CASSQTTGKIETQYF.